One and the same sample provided the 22 T cell receptor beta chains below, sequenced in a study of control samples from healthy donors and cancer patients. Method: immunoSEQ multiplex PCR; TCRdb's copy keeps in-frame clones and lacks some. The sample has about 140,000 clones, about 90% seen once. The sample consisted of blood. These receptors all come from a man younger than 30 in good health.

V usage is TRBV7-6 and J usage is TRBJ2-5; D is possibly TRBD2 (6 bases). The germline gives CDR1 SGHVS, CDR2 FNYEAQ. The CDR3 loop spans 15 amino acids. V lost 4 bases and J lost 5, with 17 bases in between. CDR3 amino acids: CASSSSRGISETQYF. Written as DNA, the CDR3 is TGTGCCAGCAGCTCCTCCCGGGGGATTTCTGAGACCCAGTACTTC.

V is TRBV28 and J is TRBJ2-3; a possible D gene is TRBD2 (6 bases). Trimming removed 4 bases from V and 6 bases from J, with 11 bases in between. Germline CDR1 MDHEN, CDR2 SYDVKM. The CDR3 spans 13 residues. The CDR3 DNA follows: TGTGCCAGCAGTTCGACTGGGGGGGATACGCAGTATTTT. Protein: CASSSTGGDTQYF.

This clone appeared a single time. V is TRBV27 and J is TRBJ1-1, with TRBD1 as a possible D gene (5 bases). Germline CDR1 and CDR2: MNHEY and SMNVEV (reference sequence). This CDR3 region has 13 residues. Deletions cut 6 bases from V and 1 base from J, with 9 bases between. The CDR3 protein is CASSRTGNTEAFF. In DNA, the CDR3 is TGTGCCAGCAGCCGCACAGGGAACACTGAAGCTTTCTTT.

V usage is TRBV19 and J usage is TRBJ2-5; 10 bases are shared with TRBD2. The germline gives CDR1 LNHDA, CDR2 SQIVND (reference sequence). CDR3 length equals 19 residues. The V gene end was trimmed by 3 bases and the J gene end by 7 bases; junction bases not matched to a gene: 20. CDR3 bases: TGTGCCAGTAGTATTGGGTCTTTTTTTCTAGCGGGGGCCCAGGGGACCCAGTACTTC. Translated, it gives CASSIGSFFLAGAQGTQYF.

The chain links TRBV5-1 to TRBJ1-5; the match to TRBD1 covers 8 bases. The trim removed 0 bases at V and 2 bases at J, leaving 7 bases unmatched. CDR3 length equals 17 residues. Germline CDR1 is SGHRS and CDR2 is YFSETQ. This CDR3 is CASSLGQGAAGNQPQHF. The CDR3 coding sequence is TGCGCCAGCAGCTTGGGGCAGGGGGCAGCGGGCAATCAGCCCCAGCATTTT.

The V and J genes are TRBV5-1 and TRBJ1-2; D not certain. This CDR3 region has 13 residues. CDR1 and CDR2 from the germline V gene are SGHRS and YFSETQ. With 3 bases removed from V and 8 bases from J, the gap between germline ends came to 14 bases. Here the CDR3 reads CASSSRTEGGYTF. In DNA, the CDR3 is TGCGCCAGCAGCTCGAGAACTGAGGGAGGCTACACCTTC.

The CDR3 reads CASRDWENSPLHF. The CDR3 bases are TGTGCCAGCAGAGACTGGGAGAATTCACCCCTCCACTTT. This chain connects TRBV6-5 to TRBJ1-6, with D unresolved. The germline V gene encodes CDR1 MNHEY and CDR2 SVGAGI. Trimming removed 6 bases at V and 7 bases at J, with 10 bases between. CDR3 length: 13 residues.

The chain couples TRBV12-3 or TRBV12-4 to TRBJ2-2; D gene uncertain. Trimming removed 7 bases at V and 4 bases at J, with 7 bases between. The CDR3 covers 12 residues. CDR3 DNA: TGTGCCAGCAAAAAGGGCACCGGGGAGCTGTTTTTT. Residues: CASKKGTGELFF.

This clone was detected once. This sequence joins TRBV5-4 and TRBJ2-2, with TRBD2 matching over 9 bases. Unmatched junction bases numbered 20, after V lost 4 bases and J lost 7 bases. The CDR3 totals 19 residues. Looked up from germline, CDR1 is SGHNT and CDR2 is YYREEE (reference sequence). The CDR3 DNA sequence: TGTGCCAGCAGCGCCCCCGGCGGGGTAGCGGGGGCACGAAGCGGGGAGCTGTTTTTT. The encoded protein is CASSAPGGVAGARSGELFF.

This clone was seen once. The same CDR3 can be traced to other DNA sequences in this sample. V usage is TRBV5-1 and J usage is TRBJ1-3; D not resolved. CDR1 is SGHRS and CDR2 is YFSETQ in the germline V gene. V shed 0 bases and J shed 0 bases, with 7 bases lying between them. CDR3 size: 15 residues. Written as DNA, the CDR3 is TGCGCCAGCAGCTTGGACGGCACCTCTGGAAACACCATATATTTT. It encodes CASSLDGTSGNTIYF.

The J gene is TRBJ1-5, the V gene TRBV19; possibly TRBD1 for D (5 bases). Germline lookup yields CDR1 LNHDA and CDR2 SQIVND (reference sequence). CDR3 size: 20 residues. Trimming pared 3 bases from V and 4 bases from J, leaving 28 bases between. Here the CDR3 DNA reads TGTGCCAGTAGTATTGGTGGACGTGGTATGGGGACCGGACTGAATCAGCCCCAGCATTTT. Protein sequence: CASSIGGRGMGTGLNQPQHF.

This chain links TRBV5-6 with TRBJ1-2; perhaps TRBD1 as D (5 bases). The V gene's germline CDR1 is SGHDT and CDR2 YYEEEE. There are 15 residues in the CDR3. The V end lost 6 bases, the J end lost 1 base, and 16 bases lay between the germline ends. CDR3 loop: CASTLRDLINYGYTF. CDR3 sequence (DNA): TGTGCCAGCACCCTTAGGGACCTCATTAACTATGGCTACACCTTC. Full variable domain (remainder filled in from reference TRBV5-6 and TRBJ1-2): DAGVTQSPTHLIKTRGQQVTLRCSPKSGHDTVSWYQQALGQGPQFIFQYYEEEERQRGNFPDRFSGHQFPNYSSELNVNALLLGDSALYLCASTLRDLINYGYTFGSGTRLTVV.

V is TRBV7-6 and J is TRBJ2-2; a weak D match, TRBD1 (5 bases). Trimming took 1 base from V and 6 from J, leaving 6 bases between them. The CDR3 consists of 13 residues. Germline lookup yields CDR1 SGHVS and CDR2 FNYEAQ. The CDR3 nucleotides read TGTGCCAGCAGCTTAGTAGGGGCCGGGGAGCTGTTTTTT. It codes for CASSLVGAGELFF.

V and J are TRBV19 and TRBJ1-2, with TRBD1 as a possible D gene (5 bases). The CDR3 length is 15 residues. V lost 3 bases and J 3 bases, leaving 14 bases between the germline ends. Per the germline V gene, CDR1 is LNHDA and CDR2 is SQIVND (reference sequence). CDR3 sequence reads: CASSISGQVDYGYTF. In DNA form, the CDR3 reads TGTGCCAGTAGTATCTCGGGGCAGGTTGACTATGGCTACACCTTC.

The V and J genes are TRBV5-4 and TRBJ1-4; 8 bases are a match to TRBD1. There are 15 residues in the CDR3. CDR1 and CDR2 (germline): SGHNT, YYREEE (reference sequence). V shed 2 bases and J 4 bases; nucleotides not matched to a gene: 4. This chain's CDR3 is CASSFGQGLNEKLFF. The DNA for the CDR3 is TGTGCCAGCAGCTTCGGACAGGGCCTTAATGAAAAACTGTTTTTT.

The chain links TRBV30 to TRBJ1-5, with D uncertain. CDR1 GTSNPN and CDR2 SVGIG come from the germline V gene (reference sequence). CDR3 size: 14 residues. V lost 2 bases and J lost 6, with 14 bases in between. DNA of the CDR3: TGTGCCTGGAGTAGTCTCCAGGCGGGTCAGCCCCAGCATTTT. It translates to CAWSSLQAGQPQHF.

The chain uses TRBV5-1 and TRBJ2-3; D unresolved. The ends were cut back, 3 bases at V and 5 bases at J, with 13 bases in the middle. Germline V CDR1 and CDR2: SGHRS, YFSETQ. CDR3 length: 14 amino acids. The CDR3 loop is CASSSRLTGDTQYF. The DNA of the CDR3 is TGCGCCAGCAGCTCTAGACTCACCGGAGATACGCAGTATTTT.

This rearrangement joins TRBV7-9 to TRBJ1-5, with D possibly being TRBD1 (5 bases). Germline V gene data show CDR1 as SEHNR and CDR2 as FQNEAQ (reference sequence). CDR3 size: 14 residues. The germline V and J ends were trimmed by 2 bases and 5 bases, with 10 bases remaining between them. The CDR3 nucleotides are TGTGCCAGCAGCTTACAAGGGGCCGATCAGCCCCAGCATTTT. Its translation: CASSLQGADQPQHF.

This clone was seen at least ten times. J is TRBJ2-7 and V is TRBV19; D perhaps matches TRBD1 (5 bases). This CDR3 is built from 14 residues. The germline V and J ends were trimmed by 3 bases and 3 bases, with 12 bases remaining between them. The germline CDR1 and CDR2 sequences are LNHDA and SQIVND (reference sequence). The CDR3 nucleotides are TGTGCCAGTAGTATGTCGGCCGACAGCTACGAGCAGTACTTC. Translation: CASSMSADSYEQYF.

The chain links TRBV5-5 to TRBJ1-1; D is possibly TRBD1 (5 bases). The CDR3 sequence is 15 residues long. The germline V gene has CDR1 SGHKS and CDR2 YYEKEE (reference sequence). V lost 4 bases and J lost 0, with 13 bases in between. The CDR3 spells CASSAPGLMNTEAFF. The CDR3 DNA is TGTGCCAGCAGCGCACCGGGACTGATGAACACTGAAGCTTTCTTT.

V usage is TRBV5-1 and J usage is TRBJ2-3, with a possible D match to TRBD2 (6 bases). The germline V gene has CDR1 SGHRS and CDR2 YFSETQ. The CDR3 has 15 residues. V was trimmed by 4 bases and J by 2 bases, leaving 14 bases between them. The CDR3, as DNA: TGCGCCAGCAGCCTCCGGGACTTGCCCACAGATACGCAGTATTTT. As protein: CASSLRDLPTDTQYF.

This rearrangement joins TRBV5-1 to TRBJ2-7; D possibly uses TRBD1 or TRBD2 (5 bases each). This CDR3 is 13 amino acids long. Trimming left V 0 bases short and J 4 bases short, with 8 bases between. The V gene's germline CDR1 is SGHRS and CDR2 YFSETQ. The CDR3 reads CASSLAGSYEQYF. The CDR3 nucleotides read TGCGCCAGCAGCTTGGCAGGGAGTTACGAGCAGTACTTC.